The rows below give T cell receptor beta chains drawn from one sample of a study of regulatory T cells in long-lasting Graves disease. MiXCR was run by TCRdb on the multiplex PCR reads, yielding one entry per CDR3 protein. The data contain 550,000 to 700,000 distinct CDR3 sequences, around 15% of them singletons. The sample also formed part of further work on T cells in Graves' hyperthyroidism and ophthalmopathy.

Material: peripheral blood mononuclear cells (PBMCs), obtained at new diagnosis, from a patient treated with antithyroid drugs. The receptors were gathered from a man aged 18 to 29 with Graves disease. CDR3s include the opening cysteine and the closing phenylalanine or tryptophan. D genes are given only for firm matches. Clone sizes are given selectively: once, few, many, or a class where the clone is expanded.

j_gene	v_gene	d_gene	abundance	CDR3aa	CDR3nt
TRBJ2-3	TRBV7-3	TRBD2	many	CASSFLAGGSTDTQYF	TGTGCCAGCAGCTTTTTAGCGGGAGGGAGCACAGATACGCAGTATTTT
TRBJ2-2	TRBV3-1	TRBD2	-	CASSQGGLVSTGELFF	TGTGCCAGCAGCCAAGGCGGACTAGTCAGTACCGGGGAGCTGTTTTTT
TRBJ2-1	TRBV27	TRBD2	-	CASSSSLAGAYNEQFF	TGTGCCAGCAGTTCCTCACTAGCGGGAGCATACAATGAGCAGTTCTTC
TRBJ2-1	TRBV20-1	TRBD2	-	CSAPTAGETTNEQFF	TGCAGTGCCCCCACTGCGGGGGAAACTACCAATGAGCAGTTCTTC
TRBJ1-5	TRBV18	TRBD1	many	CASSPQTGVPPQHF	TGTGCCAGCTCACCCCAGACAGGGGTGCCGCCCCAGCATTTT
TRBJ1-5	TRBV5-6	-	many	CASSLGQSNQPQHF	TGTGCCAGCAGCTTGGGGCAGAGCAATCAGCCCCAGCATTTT
TRBJ2-2	TRBV11-1	-	-	CAGSSRVRVKDTGELFF	TGTGCCGGCAGCTCAAGAGTCAGGGTAAAAGACACCGGGGAGCTGTTTTTT
TRBJ1-4	TRBV28	-	-	CASSQGSRGDEKLFF	TGTGCCAGCAGCCAAGGTTCAAGGGGTGATGAAAAACTGTTTTTT
TRBJ2-7	TRBV3-1	TRBD2	many	CASSYLSGRRYEQYF	TGTGCCAGCAGTTATCTTAGCGGGAGGAGGTACGAGCAGTACTTC
TRBJ2-1	TRBV3-1	TRBD2	many	CASSASGSRRSYNEQFF	TGTGCCAGCAGCGCGAGCGGGAGTAGGAGGTCCTACAATGAGCAGTTCTTC
TRBJ1-1	TRBV7-6	TRBD1	-	CASSLGQGGVREAFF	TGTGCCAGCAGCTTAGGACAGGGGGGTGTTAGAGAAGCTTTCTTT
TRBJ1-1	TRBV5-1	TRBD1	few	CASSYEQGADTEAFF	TGCGCCAGCAGCTACGAACAGGGGGCGGACACTGAAGCTTTCTTT
TRBJ2-7	TRBV28	-	many	CASSLHRTAYEQYF	TGTGCCAGCAGTTTACACCGGACAGCCTACGAGCAGTACTTC
TRBJ2-3	TRBV12-3/TRBV12-4	TRBD2	many	CASSLTAGGPRTDTQYF	TGTGCCAGCAGTTTGACGGCGGGAGGGCCCCGCACAGATACGCAGTATTTT
TRBJ1-5	TRBV7-8	TRBD1	-	CASSGPRDRVSSSNQPQHF	TGTGCCAGCAGCGGACCCCGGGACAGGGTTTCCTCTAGCAATCAGCCCCAGCATTTT
TRBJ2-7	TRBV7-7	-	few	CASSPAPYVEQYF	TGTGCTAGCAGCCCAGCCCCTTACGTCGAGCAGTACTTC
TRBJ1-2	TRBV30	-	many	CAWSVGFYGYTF	TGTGCCTGGAGTGTGGGATTCTATGGCTACACCTTC
TRBJ2-5	TRBV5-4	TRBD1	few	CASSLVDRDPETQYF	TGTGCCAGCAGCTTAGTGGACAGGGATCCAGAGACCCAGTACTTC
TRBJ1-3	TRBV28	-	few	CASSPPQGNTIYF	TGTGCCAGCAGCCCCCCCCAGGGAAACACCATATATTTT
TRBJ2-3	TRBV7-9	TRBD2	many	CASSLSSGRAYTQYF	TGTGCCAGCAGCCTCTCTAGCGGGAGGGCCTATACGCAGTATTTT
TRBJ2-2	TRBV4-1	-	-	CASSQEGGGNTGELFF	TGCGCCAGCAGCCAAGAAGGAGGGGGGAACACCGGGGAGCTGTTTTTT
TRBJ2-3	TRBV30	-	-	CAWTDLPGFGGSQYF	TGTGCCTGGACCGACCTCCCCGGGTTCGGTGGTTCGCAGTATTTT
TRBJ1-5	TRBV20-1	-	-	CSAGGTAKLGNQPQHF	TGCAGTGCTGGGGGGACTGCAAAGCTAGGCAATCAGCCCCAGCATTTT
TRBJ1-2	TRBV6-1	-	few	CASTLRAGDGYTF	TGTGCCAGCACCCTAAGGGCCGGGGATGGCTACACCTTC
TRBJ2-7	TRBV6-1	TRBD1	-	CASIPGRQGSYEQYF	TGTGCCAGCATCCCGGGGAGACAGGGGTCCTACGAGCAGTACTTC
TRBJ2-3	TRBV30	TRBD1	many	CAWGQGSTDTQYF	TGTGCCTGGGGACAGGGCAGCACAGATACGCAGTATTTT
TRBJ2-7	TRBV27	TRBD1	few	CASQPGGRVYEQYF	TGTGCCAGCCAACCAGGGGGCAGGGTCTACGAGCAGTACTTC
TRBJ2-3	TRBV2	-	many	CASFGPTTSLGTDTQYF	TGTGCCAGCTTCGGGCCGACGACTAGTTTGGGCACAGATACGCAGTATTTT
TRBJ2-4	TRBV12-3/TRBV12-4	-	many	CASRATGNIQYF	TGTGCCAGCAGGGCGACAGGAAACATTCAGTACTTC
TRBJ2-2	TRBV9	-	few	CASSVEGSGELFF	TGTGCCAGCAGCGTTGAAGGGAGCGGGGAGCTGTTTTTT
TRBJ2-2	TRBV3-1	-	few	CASSQDYGLGSDAPGELFF	TGTGCCAGCAGCCAAGACTATGGGCTCGGGAGTGACGCCCCCGGGGAGCTGTTTTTT
TRBJ1-1	TRBV7-8	TRBD1	many	CASSLEGRGVVTEAFF	TGTGCCAGCAGCTTAGAAGGCAGGGGGGTAGTCACTGAAGCTTTCTTT
TRBJ1-5	TRBV30	-	-	CAWSTAAHNQPQHF	TGTGCCTGGAGCACGGCAGCGCATAATCAGCCCCAGCATTTT
TRBJ2-5	TRBV20-1	TRBD2	many	CSAGLFAETQYF	TGCAGTGCGGGACTATTCGCCGAGACCCAGTACTTC
TRBJ1-1	TRBV7-2	-	many	CASSLGTLQAFF	TGTGCCAGCAGCTTAGGTACCCTACAAGCTTTCTTT
TRBJ2-7	TRBV2	-	many	CASSEERYEQYF	TGTGCCAGCAGTGAAGAACGCTACGAGCAGTACTTC
TRBJ2-6	TRBV6-1	-	-	CASRRKGSGANVLTF	TGTGCCAGCAGAAGAAAGGGATCTGGGGCCAACGTCCTGACTTTC
TRBJ1-1	TRBV12-3/TRBV12-4	TRBD1	many	CASSTRTGLRTEAFF	TGTGCCAGCAGTACTCGGACAGGGCTCAGGACTGAAGCTTTCTTT
TRBJ1-1	TRBV7-9	-	-	CASSLGGRRAAGEAFF	TGTGCCAGCAGCTTAGGGGGTCGTCGGGCTGCAGGTGAAGCTTTCTTT
TRBJ2-7	TRBV3-1	TRBD1	many	CASSYGTGGTYEQYF	TGTGCCAGCAGCTACGGGACAGGCGGCACCTACGAGCAGTACTTC
TRBJ1-1	TRBV12-3/TRBV12-4	-	few	CASSLATGSLEAFF	TGTGCCAGCAGTTTAGCCACGGGAAGCCTTGAAGCTTTCTTT
TRBJ2-7	TRBV2	-	many	CAIAEDIPSSYEQYF	TGTGCCATCGCGGAGGACATACCGTCGTCCTACGAGCAGTACTTC